These T cell receptor beta chains were read from a single sample in a study of T cells in Graves' hyperthyroidism and ophthalmopathy. TCRdb reprocessed the multiplex PCR reads with MiXCR, giving one entry per CDR3 protein. The profile covers a few hundred thousand distinct CDR3 sequences, with around 20% appearing a single time and about 38% taken by the ten largest. Sequencing was done on a sample of blood. These receptors all come from a man between 18 and 29 years old with Graves' ophthalmopathy. The CDR3 runs from the conserved cysteine through the conserved F or W. Each record gives: CDR3 protein, clone size, J gene, V gene. Only some rows state a clone size, as once, few, many or a class for expanded clones.

CASSSRGSGGARETQYF - TRBJ2-5 TRBV5-1
CSATLQGGGYTF many TRBJ1-2 TRBV20-1
CASSFGTALDYEQYF few TRBJ2-7 TRBV3-1
CASTPLQGNQPQHF - TRBJ1-5 TRBV6-1
CASNQGGRIHEQFF - TRBJ2-1 TRBV19
CASGSLAGGAYEQYF - TRBJ2-7 TRBV27
CASSRDSLSGNTIYF few TRBJ1-3 TRBV27
CASSPQGRDEQFF many TRBJ2-1 TRBV13
CASSPRLVKSDEQFF - TRBJ2-1 TRBV3-1
CASSQRRAWLRDTQYF few TRBJ2-3 TRBV3-1
CSVEPRDTRTEAFF many TRBJ1-1 TRBV29-1
CAWHEVPSYEQYF - TRBJ2-7 TRBV30
CASSEAEGVIYNSPLHF many TRBJ1-6 TRBV6-1
CASTRALNTEAFF - TRBJ1-1 TRBV10-1
CASRPTSGEAFF - TRBJ1-1 TRBV6-2/TRBV6-3
CASSEGQGVVREKLFF many TRBJ1-4 TRBV2
CASSYSVGVGGTEAFF - TRBJ1-1 TRBV6-5
CASSPDRGTERNTEAFF - TRBJ1-1 TRBV5-1
CASSAVWEQYF many TRBJ2-7 TRBV2
CASSEDRGGYEQYF many TRBJ2-7 TRBV2
CASSWDGRREQFF many TRBJ2-1 TRBV11-2
CASSEGGSGVWPQHF - TRBJ1-5 TRBV6-1
CASSSDTNTEAFF many TRBJ1-1 TRBV2
CASSSGMYEQYF few TRBJ2-7 TRBV7-6
CASGLSSYEQYF few TRBJ2-7 TRBV10-3
CASQVGPGFSGEQYF many TRBJ2-7 TRBV6-1
CASSLVGRQETQYF many TRBJ2-5 TRBV7-2
CASSLAPYSNQPQHF - TRBJ1-5 TRBV5-5
CASRNRALGYTF - TRBJ1-2 TRBV3-1
CSAQTEGVGAGNTIYF - TRBJ1-3 TRBV20-1
CASSLLGAGNTEAFF many TRBJ1-1 TRBV7-9
CASSKVVSGNTIYF - TRBJ1-3 TRBV7-9